This paragraph reports one T cell receptor (beta chain). Its antigen target is currently unknown. Qualities for individual bases were not recorded, and no much larger clone is one base off. The V and J ends are trimmed by 9 bases and 6 bases, leaving 21 bases between them. CDR1 and CDR2, per the germline V gene, are MRHNA and SNTAGT. From the cysteine through the phenylalanine, the CDR3 covers 15 amino acids. The read is trimmed to its CDR3 DNA, 45 bases read in frame from base 1. TCRbeta CDR3 regions were amplified from genomic DNA using the immunoSEQ Assay, a bias-controlled multiplex PCR. The source study handled its data this way. Within the assay, amplification of reference gene primers was used to estimate how many nucleated cells each sample contained. Sequence reads were collapsed and filtered to measure the absolute abundance of every unique TCRbeta CDR3 rearrangement. Productive Simpson clonality was computed per sample as the square root of Simpson's diversity index over productive rearrangements. The clones in this table, taken by TCRdb from immuneACCESS, are in-frame only. Not every clone is retained; where verified, under half of the shortfall comes from an unresolved V gene, and the cause of the rest is unknown. From that table come the V and J calls and clone size; the DNA was used to work out D and trimming. Here the sample has about 84,000 clones; about 70% occur a single time. The ten biggest clones cover around 5.8% of the sample.

This sample was taken from a study of blood T cell repertoires in COVID-19 (dated by TCRdb to about 2020). In the study overall: The collaborator samples originated in the United States, Italy and Spain and spanned the acute and convalescent phases of COVID-19. The material from the prospective study consisted of cDNA or gDNA derived from T cells, B-cell-depleted T cells, or PBMCs. Subjects who had been exposed to COVID-19, were actively infected with it, or had recovered from it provided the deeply sampled blood TCRbeta repertoires that made up the dataset. The repertoires were made available in a free public database intended to serve as a resource for research on the immune response to SARS-CoV-2. Samples came from the ongoing ImmuneRACE study (first 160 participants) plus 1,254 subjects from 6 global collaborators. A de-identified subject ID, COVID-19 status, age in years and sex were almost always included in the sample metadata. HLA class I and class II types, where available, came from metadata supplied by the sample provider rather than from assay-based typing. The research as a whole found: Clinical and demographic metadata were provided uncurated, with the amount varying by source and participant.

Whole blood was collected in K2EDTA tubes by collaborating institutions according to the institutions' own protocols. For TCRbeta analysis, collaborators shipped samples as frozen whole blood, isolated PBMCs, or DNA extracted from either of those sample types. The chain is assembled from TRBV6-4 and TRBJ1-5; TRBD1 could be the D gene, as 5 bases match. The source material was peripheral blood. The TCR was taken from a man aged 45 to 65 with active or convalescent COVID-19. The base sequence is TGTGCCAGTCGGCGGGGGAAGGGCTTCAGTCAGCCCCAGCATTTT. Its protein product is CASRRGKGFSQPQHF.